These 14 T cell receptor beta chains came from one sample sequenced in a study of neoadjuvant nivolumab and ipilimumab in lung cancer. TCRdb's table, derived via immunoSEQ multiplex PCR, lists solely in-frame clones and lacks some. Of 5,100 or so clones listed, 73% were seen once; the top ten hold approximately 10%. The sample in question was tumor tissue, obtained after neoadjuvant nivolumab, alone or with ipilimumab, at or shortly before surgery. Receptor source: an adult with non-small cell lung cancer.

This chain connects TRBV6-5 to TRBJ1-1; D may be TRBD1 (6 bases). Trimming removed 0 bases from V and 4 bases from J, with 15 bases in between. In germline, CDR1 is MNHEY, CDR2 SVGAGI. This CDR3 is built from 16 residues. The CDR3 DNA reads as TGTGCCAGCAGTTACTCGGCAGGGGTGTTGGGCACTGAAGCTTTCTTT. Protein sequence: CASSYSAGVLGTEAFF.

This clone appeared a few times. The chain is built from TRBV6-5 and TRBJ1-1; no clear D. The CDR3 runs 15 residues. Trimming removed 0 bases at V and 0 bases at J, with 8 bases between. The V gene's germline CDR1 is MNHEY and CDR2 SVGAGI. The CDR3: CASSYSTRLNTEAFF. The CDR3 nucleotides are TGTGCCAGCAGTTACTCGACAAGGCTGAACACTGAAGCTTTCTTT.

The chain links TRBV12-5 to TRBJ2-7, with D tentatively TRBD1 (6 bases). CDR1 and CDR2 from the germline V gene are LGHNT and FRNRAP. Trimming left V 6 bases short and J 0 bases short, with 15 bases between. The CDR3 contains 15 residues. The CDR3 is CASGNRESFSYEQYV. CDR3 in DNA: TGTGCTAGTGGGAACAGGGAATCATTCTCCTACGAGCAGTACGTC.

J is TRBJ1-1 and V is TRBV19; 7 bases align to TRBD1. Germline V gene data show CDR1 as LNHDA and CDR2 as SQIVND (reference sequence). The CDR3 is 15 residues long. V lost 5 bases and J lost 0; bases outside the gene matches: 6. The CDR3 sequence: CASSGTGQMNTEAFF. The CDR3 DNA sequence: TGTGCCAGTAGTGGAACGGGACAGATGAACACTGAAGCTTTCTTT.

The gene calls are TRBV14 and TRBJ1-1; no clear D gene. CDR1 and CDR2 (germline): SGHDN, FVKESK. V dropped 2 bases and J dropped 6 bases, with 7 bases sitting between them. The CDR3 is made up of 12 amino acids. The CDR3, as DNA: TGTGCCAGCAGCCAATATCGGGCTGAAGCTTTCTTT. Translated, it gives CASSQYRAEAFF. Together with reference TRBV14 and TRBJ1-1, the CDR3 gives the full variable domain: EAGVTQFPSHSVIEKGQTVTLRCDPISGHDNLYWYRRVMGKEIKFLLHFVKESKQDESGMPNNRFLAERTGGTYSTLKVQPAELEDSGVYFCASSQYRAEAFFGQGTRLTVV.

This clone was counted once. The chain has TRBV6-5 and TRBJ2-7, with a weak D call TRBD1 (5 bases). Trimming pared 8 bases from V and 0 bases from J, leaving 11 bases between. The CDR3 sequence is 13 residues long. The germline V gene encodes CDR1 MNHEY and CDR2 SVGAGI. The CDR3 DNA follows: TGTGCCAGCTCCCAGGGTCTCTCCTACGAGCAGTACTTC. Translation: CASSQGLSYEQYF.

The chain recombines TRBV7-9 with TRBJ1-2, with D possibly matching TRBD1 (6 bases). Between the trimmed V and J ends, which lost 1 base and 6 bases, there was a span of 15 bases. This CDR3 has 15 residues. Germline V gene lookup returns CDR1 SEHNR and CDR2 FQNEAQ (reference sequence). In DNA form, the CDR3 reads TGTGCCAGCAGCTTAGTATTTTCAGGGGCTGATGGCTACACCTTC. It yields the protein CASSLVFSGADGYTF. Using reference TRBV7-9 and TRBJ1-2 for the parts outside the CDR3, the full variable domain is DTGVSQNPRHKITKRGQNVTFRCDPISEHNRLYWYRQTLGQGPEFLTYFQNEAQLEKSRLLSDRFSAERPKGSFSTLEIQRTEQGDSAMYLCASSLVFSGADGYTFGSGTRLTVV.

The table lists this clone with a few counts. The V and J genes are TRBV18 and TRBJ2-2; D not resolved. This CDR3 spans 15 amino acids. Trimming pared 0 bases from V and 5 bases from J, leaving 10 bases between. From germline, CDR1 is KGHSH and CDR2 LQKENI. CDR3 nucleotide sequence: TGTGCCAGCTCACCACCGCACAGAGCTACCGGGGAGCTGTTTTTT. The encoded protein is CASSPPHRATGELFF.

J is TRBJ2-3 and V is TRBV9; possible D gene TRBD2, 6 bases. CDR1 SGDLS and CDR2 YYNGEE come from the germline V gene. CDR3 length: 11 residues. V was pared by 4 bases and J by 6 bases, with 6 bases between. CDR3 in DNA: TGTGCCAGCAGCCGGGGGGATACGCAGTATTTT. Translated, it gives CASSRGDTQYF.

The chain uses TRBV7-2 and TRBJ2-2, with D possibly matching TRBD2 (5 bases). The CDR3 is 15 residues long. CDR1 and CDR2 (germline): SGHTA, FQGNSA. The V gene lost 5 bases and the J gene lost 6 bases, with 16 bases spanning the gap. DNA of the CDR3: TGTGCCAGCAGCCCCCCGGGGTCTTCACCCGGGGAGCTGTTTTTT. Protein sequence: CASSPPGSSPGELFF.

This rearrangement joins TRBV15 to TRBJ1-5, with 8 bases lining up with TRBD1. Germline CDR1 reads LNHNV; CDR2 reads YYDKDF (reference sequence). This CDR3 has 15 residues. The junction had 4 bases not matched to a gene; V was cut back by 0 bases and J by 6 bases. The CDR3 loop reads CATSRDRGQGQPQHF. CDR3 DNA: TGTGCCACCAGCAGAGACAGGGGGCAGGGTCAGCCCCAGCATTTT.

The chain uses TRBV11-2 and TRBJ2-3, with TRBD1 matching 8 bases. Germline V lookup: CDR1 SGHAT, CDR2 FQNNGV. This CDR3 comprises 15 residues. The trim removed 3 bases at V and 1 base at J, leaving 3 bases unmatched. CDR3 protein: CASSFLDRGTDTQYF. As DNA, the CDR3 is TGTGCCAGCAGCTTCTTGGACAGGGGCACAGATACGCAGTATTTT.

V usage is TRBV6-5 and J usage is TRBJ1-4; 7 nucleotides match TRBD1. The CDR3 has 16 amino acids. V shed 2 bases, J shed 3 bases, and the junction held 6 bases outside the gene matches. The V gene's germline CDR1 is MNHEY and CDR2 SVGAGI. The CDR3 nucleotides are TGTGCCAGCAGTTACAGATACAGGGGACCTAATGAAAAACTGTTTTTT. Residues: CASSYRYRGPNEKLFF.

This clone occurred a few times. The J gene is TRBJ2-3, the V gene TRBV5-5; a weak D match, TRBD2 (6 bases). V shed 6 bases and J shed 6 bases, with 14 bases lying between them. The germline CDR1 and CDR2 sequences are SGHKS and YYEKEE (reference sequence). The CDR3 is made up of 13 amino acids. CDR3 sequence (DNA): TGTGCCAGCACGGACGGGGGTATCGATACGCAGTATTTT. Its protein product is CASTDGGIDTQYF.